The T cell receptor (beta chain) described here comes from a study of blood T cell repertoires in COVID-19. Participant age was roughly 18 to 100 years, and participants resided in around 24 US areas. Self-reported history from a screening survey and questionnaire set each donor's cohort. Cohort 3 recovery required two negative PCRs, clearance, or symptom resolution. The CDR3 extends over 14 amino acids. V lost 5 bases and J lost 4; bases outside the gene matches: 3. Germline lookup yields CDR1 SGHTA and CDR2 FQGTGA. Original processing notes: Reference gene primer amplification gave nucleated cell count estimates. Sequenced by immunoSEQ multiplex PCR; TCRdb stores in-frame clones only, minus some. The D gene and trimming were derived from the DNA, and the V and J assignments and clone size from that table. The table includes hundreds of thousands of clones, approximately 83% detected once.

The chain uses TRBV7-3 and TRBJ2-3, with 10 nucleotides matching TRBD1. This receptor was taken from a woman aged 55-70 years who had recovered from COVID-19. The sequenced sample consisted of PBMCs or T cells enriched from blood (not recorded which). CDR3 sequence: CASSADRGADTQYF. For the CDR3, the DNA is TGTGCCAGCAGCGCGGACAGGGGGGCAGATACGCAGTATTTT.